This is a list of T cell receptor beta chains from one sample in a study of CD8+ T cells in alopecia areata. Clones were read by immunoSEQ multiplex PCR, and TCRdb kept only the in-frame ones, dropping some. The table records around 97,000 clones, 80% to 90% of them present only once. Sequenced material: CD8+ T cells sorted from blood, taken between weeks 30 and 35, from a patient treated with tofacitinib. Every receptor here comes from a human donor with alopecia areata. Both conserved end residues are part of each CDR3. The D gene is left open where the match is weak. Size is stated for part of the rows, as once, few or many counts, or as a class when the clone is expanded.

>TRBJ1-2|TRBD1|TRBV27|NA
CASTPTGGQGYTF
TGTGCCAGCACCCCGACGGGGGGACAGGGCTACACCTTC
>TRBJ1-2|NA|TRBV9|NA
CASSEPGGVFYGYTF
TGTGCCAGCAGCGAGCCCGGAGGGGTCTTCTATGGCTACACCTTC
>TRBJ2-7|TRBD1|TRBV27|NA
CASSLGTGVHEQYF
TGTGCCAGCAGTTTGGGGACAGGGGTCCACGAGCAGTACTTC
>TRBJ1-1|NA|TRBV6-6|NA
CASSYEVGNSEVEAFF
TGTGCCAGCAGCTATGAAGTCGGCAACTCGGAGGTTGAAGCTTTCTTT
>TRBJ2-3|NA|TRBV5-4|NA
CASSLRGGLTDTQYF
TGTGCCAGCAGCTTGCGGGGCGGGCTGACAGATACGCAGTATTTT
>TRBJ2-3|NA|TRBV27|NA
CASTASSDTQYF
TGTGCCAGCACCGCTAGTTCAGATACGCAGTATTTT
>TRBJ1-4|NA|TRBV13|NA
CASSLGSGRNEKLFF
TGTGCCAGCAGCTTAGGTTCAGGACGTAATGAAAAACTGTTTTTT
>TRBJ2-6|NA|TRBV11-2|NA
CASSLISGANVLTF
TGTGCCAGCAGCCTAATCTCTGGGGCCAACGTCCTGACTTTC
>TRBJ2-7|NA|TRBV9|NA
CASSVVTFGEQYF
TGTGCCAGCAGCGTAGTGACTTTCGGCGAGCAGTACTTC
>TRBJ1-5|NA|TRBV7-9|NA
CASSPQALNQPQHF
TGTGCCAGCAGCCCCCAAGCCCTCAATCAGCCCCAGCATTTT
>TRBJ1-2|NA|TRBV4-1|NA
CASSQGSSGYTF
TGCGCCAGCAGCCAAGGGAGCTCCGGCTACACCTTC
>TRBJ2-1|NA|TRBV6-6|NA
CASSYSVSYNEQFF
TGTGCCAGCAGTTACTCGGTATCTTACAATGAGCAGTTCTTC
>TRBJ1-2|TRBD1|TRBV5-1|NA
CASTSGQGADGYTF
TGCGCCAGCACCTCCGGACAGGGAGCGGATGGCTACACCTTC
>TRBJ2-3|NA|TRBV6-1|NA
CASSLSRDTTDTQYF
TGTGCCAGCAGTTTAAGCCGGGACACGACAGATACGCAGTATTTT
>TRBJ2-1|NA|TRBV7-9|NA
CASSHERYNEQFF
TGTGCCAGCAGTCATGAGCGGTACAATGAGCAGTTCTTC
>TRBJ2-5|TRBD1|TRBV19|NA
CASSTHRGLEGETQYF
TGTGCCAGTAGTACACACAGGGGGCTGGAAGGGGAGACCCAGTACTTC
>TRBJ2-7|TRBD1|TRBV5-4|NA
CASSLTGTGSYEQYF
TGTGCCAGCAGCCTAACCGGGACAGGCTCCTACGAGCAGTACTTC
>TRBJ2-7|NA|TRBV7-6|NA
CASTISPGSYEQYF
TGTGCCAGCACCATTAGCCCGGGTAGCTACGAGCAGTACTTC
>TRBJ2-1|NA|TRBV2|NA
CASSDSSANPLGEQFF
TGTGCCAGCAGTGATTCTAGCGCCAATCCCCTAGGTGAGCAGTTCTTC
>TRBJ2-1|NA|TRBV9|few
CASSPAPSAYNEQFF
TGTGCCAGCAGCCCGGCTCCTTCTGCATACAATGAGCAGTTCTTC
>TRBJ2-2|NA|TRBV29-1|NA
CSGNGELFF
TGCAGCGGGAACGGGGAGCTGTTTTTT
>TRBJ2-1|TRBD2|TRBV25-1|NA
CASLAGGGPNEQFF
TGTGCCAGCCTAGCGGGGGGAGGACCAAATGAGCAGTTCTTC
>TRBJ2-7|NA|TRBV27|NA
CASSDNAYEQYF
TGTGCCAGCAGCGATAATGCCTACGAGCAGTACTTC
>TRBJ2-3|NA|TRBV29-1|NA
CSGETGPDTQYF
TGCAGCGGGGAAACGGGACCAGATACGCAGTATTTT
>TRBJ2-1|NA|TRBV7-9|NA
CASSRHGEDEQFF
TGTGCCAGCAGCCGTCACGGGGAGGATGAGCAGTTCTTC
>TRBJ1-2|TRBD1|TRBV29-1|NA
CSVELWQGDYGYTF
TGCAGCGTTGAGTTGTGGCAGGGGGACTATGGCTACACCTTC
>TRBJ2-7|TRBD1|TRBV30|NA
CAWSPWDRVPYEQYF
TGTGCCTGGAGTCCATGGGACAGGGTCCCCTACGAGCAGTACTTC
>TRBJ1-1|TRBD1|TRBV15|NA
CATSRDRGLNTEAFF
TGTGCCACCAGCAGGGACAGGGGGCTAAACACTGAAGCTTTCTTT
>TRBJ1-1|TRBD1|TRBV19|once
CASSIDRENGAFF
TGTGCCAGTAGTATCGACAGGGAGAACGGAGCTTTCTTT